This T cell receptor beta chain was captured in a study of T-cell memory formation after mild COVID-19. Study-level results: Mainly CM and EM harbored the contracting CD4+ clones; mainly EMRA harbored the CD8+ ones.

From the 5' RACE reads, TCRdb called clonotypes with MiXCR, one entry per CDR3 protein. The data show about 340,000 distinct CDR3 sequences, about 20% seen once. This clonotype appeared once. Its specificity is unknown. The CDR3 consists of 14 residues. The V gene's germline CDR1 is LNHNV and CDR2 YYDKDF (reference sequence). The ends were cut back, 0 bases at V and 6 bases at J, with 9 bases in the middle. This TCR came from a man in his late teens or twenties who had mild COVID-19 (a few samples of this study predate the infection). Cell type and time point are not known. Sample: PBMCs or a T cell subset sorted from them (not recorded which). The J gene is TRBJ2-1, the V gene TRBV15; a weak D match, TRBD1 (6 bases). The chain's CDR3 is CATSRDQGINEQFF. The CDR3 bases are TGTGCCACCAGCAGAGATCAGGGGATCAATGAGCAGTTCTTC. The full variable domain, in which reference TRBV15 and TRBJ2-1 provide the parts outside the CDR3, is DAMVIQNPRYQVTQFGKPVTLSCSQTLNHNVMYWYQQKSSQAPKLLFHYYDKDFNNEADTPDNFQSRRPNTSFCFLDIRSPGLGDTAMYLCATSRDQGINEQFFGPGTRLTVL.